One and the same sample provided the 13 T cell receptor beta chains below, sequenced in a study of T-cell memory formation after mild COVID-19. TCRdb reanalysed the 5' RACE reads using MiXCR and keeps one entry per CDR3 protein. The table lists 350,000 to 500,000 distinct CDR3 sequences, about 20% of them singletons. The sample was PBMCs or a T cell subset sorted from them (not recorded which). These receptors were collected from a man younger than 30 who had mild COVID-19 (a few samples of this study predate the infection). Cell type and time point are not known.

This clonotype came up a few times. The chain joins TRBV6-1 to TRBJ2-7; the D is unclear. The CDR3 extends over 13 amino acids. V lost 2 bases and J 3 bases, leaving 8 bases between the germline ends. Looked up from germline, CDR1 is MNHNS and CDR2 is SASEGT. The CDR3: CASSERRGYEQYF. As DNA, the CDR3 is TGTGCCAGCAGTGAAAGAAGAGGCTACGAGCAGTACTTC.

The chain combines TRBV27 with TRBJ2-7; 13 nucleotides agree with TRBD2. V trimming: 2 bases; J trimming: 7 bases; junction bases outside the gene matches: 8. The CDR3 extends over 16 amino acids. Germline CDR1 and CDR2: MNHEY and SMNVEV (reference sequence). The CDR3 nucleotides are TGTGCCAGCAGTTTAGAGGGGACTAGCGGGGCTCGGGAGCAGTACTTC. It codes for CASSLEGTSGAREQYF.

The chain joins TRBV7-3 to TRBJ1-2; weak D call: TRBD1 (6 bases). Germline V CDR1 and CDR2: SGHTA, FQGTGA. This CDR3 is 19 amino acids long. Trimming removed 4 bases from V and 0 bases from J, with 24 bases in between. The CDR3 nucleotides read TGTGCCAGCAGCTCAGCCCGTCGAGGACAGCAGGAAGCTAACTATGGCTACACCTTC. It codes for CASSSARRGQQEANYGYTF.

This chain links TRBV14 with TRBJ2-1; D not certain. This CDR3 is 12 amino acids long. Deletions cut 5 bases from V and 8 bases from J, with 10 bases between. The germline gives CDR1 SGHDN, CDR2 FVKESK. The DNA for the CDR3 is TGTGCCAGCAGCTTCACCGGCTATGAGCAGTTCTTC. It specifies CASSFTGYEQFF. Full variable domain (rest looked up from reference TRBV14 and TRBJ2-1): EAGVTQFPSHSVIEKGQTVTLRCDPISGHDNLYWYRRVMGKEIKFLLHFVKESKQDESGMPNNRFLAERTGGTYSTLKVQPAELEDSGVYFCASSFTGYEQFFGPGTRLTVL.

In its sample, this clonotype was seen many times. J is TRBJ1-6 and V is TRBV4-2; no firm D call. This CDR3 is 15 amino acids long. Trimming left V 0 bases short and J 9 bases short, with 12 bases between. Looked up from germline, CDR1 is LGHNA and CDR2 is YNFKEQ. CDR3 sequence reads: CASSQEEGQSSPLHF. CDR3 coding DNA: TGTGCCAGCAGCCAAGAGGAGGGTCAGAGTTCACCCCTCCACTTT.

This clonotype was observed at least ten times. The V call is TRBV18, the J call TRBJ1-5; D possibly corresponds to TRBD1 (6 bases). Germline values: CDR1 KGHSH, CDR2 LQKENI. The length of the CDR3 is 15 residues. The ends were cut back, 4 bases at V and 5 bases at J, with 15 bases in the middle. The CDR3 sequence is CASSHGGNRDQPQHF. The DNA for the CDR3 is TGTGCCAGCTCACACGGCGGGAACAGGGATCAGCCCCAGCATTTT.

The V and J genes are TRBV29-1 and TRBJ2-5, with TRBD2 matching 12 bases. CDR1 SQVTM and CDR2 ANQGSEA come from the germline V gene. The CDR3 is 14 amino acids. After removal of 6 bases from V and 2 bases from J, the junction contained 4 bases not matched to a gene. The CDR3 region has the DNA TGCAGCGTCGGACTAGCGGGGCATCAAGAGACCCAGTACTTC. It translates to CSVGLAGHQETQYF.

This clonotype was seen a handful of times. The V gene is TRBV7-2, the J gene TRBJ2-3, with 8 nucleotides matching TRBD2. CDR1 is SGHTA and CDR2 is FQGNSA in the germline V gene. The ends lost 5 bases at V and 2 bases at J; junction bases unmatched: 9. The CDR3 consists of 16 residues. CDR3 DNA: TGTGCCAGCAGCCTCGGGGGGGGTGGGATCACAGATACGCAGTATTTT. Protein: CASSLGGGGITDTQYF.

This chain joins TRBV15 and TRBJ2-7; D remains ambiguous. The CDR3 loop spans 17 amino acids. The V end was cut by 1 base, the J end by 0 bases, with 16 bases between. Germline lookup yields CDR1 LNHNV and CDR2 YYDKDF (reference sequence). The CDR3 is CATSRGMGQDLSYEQYV. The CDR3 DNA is TGTGCCACCAGCAGAGGAATGGGTCAGGACCTCTCCTACGAGCAGTACGTC.

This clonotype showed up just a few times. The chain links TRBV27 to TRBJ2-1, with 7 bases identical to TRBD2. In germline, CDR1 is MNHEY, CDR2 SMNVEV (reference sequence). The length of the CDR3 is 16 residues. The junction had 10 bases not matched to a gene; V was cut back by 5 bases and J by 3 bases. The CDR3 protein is CASSPLAGGIYNEQFF. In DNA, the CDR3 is TGTGCCAGCAGTCCCCTGGCCGGGGGGATCTACAATGAGCAGTTCTTC.

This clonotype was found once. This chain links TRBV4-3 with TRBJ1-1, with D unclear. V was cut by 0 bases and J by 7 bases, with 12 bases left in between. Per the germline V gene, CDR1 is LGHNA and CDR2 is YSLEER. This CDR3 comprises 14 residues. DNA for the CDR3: TGCGCCAGCAGCCAAGATATAGGTTTTGGTGAAGCTTTCTTT. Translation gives CASSQDIGFGEAFF.

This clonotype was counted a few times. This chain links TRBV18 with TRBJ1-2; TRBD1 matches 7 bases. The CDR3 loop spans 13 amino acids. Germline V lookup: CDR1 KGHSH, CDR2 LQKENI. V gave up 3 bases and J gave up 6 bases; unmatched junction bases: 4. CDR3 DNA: TGTGCCAGCTCACCCGACAGGGAAAATGGCTACACCTTC. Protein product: CASSPDRENGYTF.

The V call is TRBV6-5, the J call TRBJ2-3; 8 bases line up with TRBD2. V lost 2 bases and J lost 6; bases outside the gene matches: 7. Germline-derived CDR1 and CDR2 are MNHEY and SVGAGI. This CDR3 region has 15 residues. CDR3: CASSYTAGVSDTQYF. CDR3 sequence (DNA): TGTGCCAGCAGTTACACAGCGGGGGTTTCCGATACGCAGTATTTT.